These 4 T cell receptor beta chains were all obtained from the same sample, sequenced in a study of a mutant IDH1 vaccine in newly diagnosed glioma. Method: immunoSEQ multiplex PCR; TCRdb's copy keeps in-frame clones and lacks some. The sample records around 87,000 clones, 83% being singletons. Time point reported: baseline, week 1 (first vaccination visit). Described treatment: pre-vaccination baseline after standard-of-care therapy. The sequencing used PBMCs, collected from a glioma patient treated with radiotherapy, temozolomide or both. Receptors originate from a woman aged 45-65 years with glioma.

This chain joins TRBV27 and TRBJ1-3, with no clear D. CDR1 and CDR2 from the germline V gene are MNHEY and SMNVEV (reference sequence). This CDR3 is built from 13 residues. V lost 2 bases, J lost 0 bases, and 2 bases lay in between. CDR3 DNA sequence: TGTGCCAGCAGTTTAGGCTCTGGAAACACCATATATTTT. As protein: CASSLGSGNTIYF.

A word on this clone: One end of the junction fails to match germline, which may point to a read error. The CDR3 loop reads CASSLEGDRAFLCF. The CDR3 nucleotides read TGTGCCAGCAGCTTAGAGGGGGACAGGGCCTTTTTATGCTTC. The chain is built from TRBV7-9 and TRBJ2-7; 9 bases align to TRBD1. The V gene's germline CDR1 is SEHNR and CDR2 FQNEAQ (reference sequence). The CDR3 is made up of 14 amino acids.

The chain recombines TRBV29-1 with TRBJ1-1, with D uncertain. CDR1 and CDR2 from the germline V gene are SQVTM and ANQGSEA. The CDR3 is 13 residues long. V was trimmed by 5 bases and J by 4 bases, leaving 14 bases between them. The CDR3 nucleotides are TGCAGCGTTCTCCAAACTTCGGGCACTGAAGCTTTCTTT. Residues: CSVLQTSGTEAFF.

The J gene is TRBJ1-2, the V gene TRBV30; D is uncertain. The CDR3 extends over 12 amino acids. Trimming removed 4 bases at V and 1 base at J, with 7 bases between. Germline V lookup: CDR1 GTSNPN, CDR2 SVGIG (reference sequence). The CDR3 nucleotides are TGTGCCTGGACCTTTAATAACTATGGCTACACCTTC. Amino acid sequence: CAWTFNNYGYTF.